Listed below are T cell receptor beta chains from one sample, sequenced in a study of cytomegalovirus exposure and HLA in healthy donors. TCRdb's copy holds only in-frame clones and misses some; the assay was immunoSEQ multiplex PCR. The table includes around 60,000 clones, 90% to 95% detected once. The specimen was PBMCs. Every receptor here comes from a man aged 18 to 29 in good health and CMV-seropositive. CDR3s include the opening cysteine and the closing phenylalanine or tryptophan. The D gene is left open where the match is weak. A row's size may be missing; if present it is once, few, many or a size class.

TRBV18,TRBJ1-1,once,NA,CASSPTGSDTEAFF,TGTGCCAGCTCGCCGACAGGTTCGGACACTGAAGCTTTCTTT
TRBV10-3,TRBJ1-3,NA,NA,CAISARSIKDTIYF,TGTGCCATCAGTGCCCGGAGCATAAAGGACACCATATATTTT
TRBV7-9,TRBJ2-1,NA,TRBD2,CASSWLAGGYNEQFF,TGTGCCAGCAGCTGGCTGGCGGGAGGGTACAATGAGCAGTTCTTC
TRBV2,TRBJ2-7,NA,TRBD1,CASTADRGPAEQYF,TGTGCCAGCACCGCGGACAGGGGACCTGCCGAGCAGTACTTC
TRBV5-1,TRBJ2-7,NA,TRBD1,CASSTGQGFYEQYF,TGCGCCAGCAGCACTGGACAGGGCTTCTACGAGCAGTACTTC
TRBV7-9,TRBJ1-4,NA,NA,CASSFAGEKLFF,TGTGCCAGCAGCTTCGCAGGGGAAAAACTGTTTTTT
TRBV2,TRBJ2-7,NA,TRBD2,CASKLAEYYEQYF,TGTGCCAGCAAACTAGCGGAGTACTACGAGCAGTACTTC
TRBV6-5,TRBJ2-3,NA,TRBD1,CASSYSGQGATDTQYF,TGTGCCAGCAGTTACTCGGGACAGGGGGCAACAGATACGCAGTATTTT
TRBV6-6,TRBJ1-5,NA,NA,CASSSGMWEPQHF,TGTGCCAGCAGCTCAGGGATGTGGGAGCCCCAGCATTTT
TRBV7-3,TRBJ2-3,NA,TRBD2,CASSRTGTSGGDTQYF,TGTGCCAGCAGCAGAACCGGGACTAGCGGGGGGGATACGCAGTATTTT
TRBV7-7,TRBJ2-1,NA,TRBD2,CASSPGTSGGIYNEQFF,TGTGCTAGCAGCCCGGGGACTAGCGGGGGGATTTACAATGAGCAGTTCTTC
TRBV10-3,TRBJ2-7,NA,NA,CAIKSMEGLDEQYF,TGTGCCATCAAATCGATGGAGGGACTTGACGAGCAGTACTTC
TRBV6-5,TRBJ2-7,NA,TRBD1,CASSTHRGASYEQYF,TGTGCCAGCAGTACTCACAGGGGGGCCTCCTACGAGCAGTACTTC
TRBV5-4,TRBJ2-3,NA,TRBD2,CASSRETSGFTDTQYF,TGTGCCAGCAGCCGAGAGACTAGCGGGTTTACAGATACGCAGTATTTT
TRBV28,TRBJ1-4,NA,TRBD1,CASSSAGTGLEKLFF,TGTGCCAGCAGCTCTGCTGGGACAGGGTTAGAAAAACTGTTTTTT
TRBV4-1,TRBJ1-3,NA,NA,CASSQEGATSSGNTIYF,TGCGCCAGCAGCCAAGAAGGCGCTACTAGCTCTGGAAACACCATATATTTT
TRBV6-1,TRBJ2-7,NA,NA,CASSEEWGRNEQYF,TGTGCCAGCAGTGAAGAATGGGGCAGGAACGAGCAGTACTTC
TRBV14,TRBJ1-4,NA,TRBD1,CASSIRQGEVEKLFF,TGTGCCAGCAGCATTCGACAGGGGGAAGTTGAAAAACTGTTTTTT
TRBV29-1,TRBJ2-5,NA,NA,CSVESSALGETQYF,TGCAGCGTTGAATCTAGCGCCTTAGGCGAGACCCAGTACTTC
TRBV7-9,TRBJ2-1,NA,TRBD1,CASSLRQGDEQFF,TGTGCCAGCAGCTTGAGACAGGGCGATGAGCAGTTCTTC
TRBV5-5,TRBJ1-5,NA,NA,CASSPRGGSNQPQHF,TGTGCCAGCAGCCCCCGGGGGGGGAGCAATCAGCCCCAGCATTTT
TRBV9,TRBJ2-5,NA,TRBD1,CASSPGQGWETQYF,TGTGCCAGCAGCCCCGGACAGGGGTGGGAGACCCAGTACTTC
TRBV2,TRBJ1-4,NA,NA,CASNEGPNEKLFF,TGTGCCAGCAATGAGGGGCCTAATGAAAAACTGTTTTTT
TRBV7-6,TRBJ2-5,NA,NA,CASSLETLGAQYF,TGTGCCAGCAGCTTAGAAACCCTCGGGGCCCAGTACTTC
TRBV4-3,TRBJ2-1,NA,TRBD2,CASSHGLAGGYNEQFF,TGCGCCAGCAGCCACGGACTAGCGGGAGGGTACAATGAGCAGTTCTTC
TRBV27,TRBJ2-7,few,NA,CASSFGGLNYEQYF,TGTGCCAGCAGTTTTGGCGGCTTGAACTACGAGCAGTACTTC
TRBV5-1,TRBJ2-7,once,NA,CASSWLSGSSYEQYF,TGCGCCAGCAGCTGGCTGTCGGGGAGCTCCTACGAGCAGTACTTC
TRBV7-2,TRBJ2-5,NA,TRBD2,CASSLDLGGLEETQYF,TGTGCCAGCAGCTTAGATCTTGGGGGACTAGAAGAGACCCAGTACTTC
TRBV28,TRBJ2-2,once,TRBD2,CASSLSGLAGGHTGELFF,TGTGCCAGCAGTTTAAGTGGACTAGCGGGAGGCCACACCGGGGAGCTGTTTTTT
TRBV2,TRBJ2-7,NA,TRBD1,CASSDPGQGDEQYF,TGTGCCAGCAGTGACCCGGGACAGGGTGATGAGCAGTACTTC
TRBV9,TRBJ2-6,NA,TRBD1,CASSGTGGANVLTF,TGTGCCAGCAGCGGGACAGGTGGGGCCAACGTCCTGACTTTC
TRBV18,TRBJ2-7,NA,TRBD2,CASSPGGYEQYF,TGTGCCAGCTCACCGGGGGGGTACGAGCAGTACTTC
TRBV11-2,TRBJ2-7,NA,TRBD2,CASSLGTSGGEQYF,TGTGCCAGCAGCCTCGGGACTAGCGGTGGCGAGCAGTACTTC
TRBV19,TRBJ1-1,NA,NA,CASQRGLNFEAFF,TGTGCCAGTCAAAGGGGCCTCAATTTTGAAGCTTTCTTT
TRBV6-5,TRBJ2-2,NA,TRBD1,CASSYQDRGPGELFF,TGTGCCAGCAGTTACCAGGACAGGGGTCCCGGGGAGCTGTTTTTT
TRBV10-3,TRBJ1-1,NA,TRBD1,CAADPGQGANVNTEAFF,TGTGCCGCCGATCCGGGACAGGGGGCAAATGTGAACACTGAAGCTTTCTTT
TRBV2,TRBJ2-7,NA,TRBD1,CASSPGQGLYEQYF,TGTGCCAGCAGCCCAGGACAGGGGTTATACGAGCAGTACTTC
TRBV2,TRBJ2-7,NA,NA,CASSEGHSYEQYF,TGTGCCAGCAGTGAAGGGCACTCCTACGAGCAGTACTTC
TRBV18,TRBJ1-2,NA,NA,CASSPFEDSSNYGYTF,TGTGCCAGCTCACCATTCGAGGACTCATCTAACTATGGCTACACCTTC
TRBV6-1,TRBJ2-7,NA,TRBD2,CASSDGTSGSPSSYEQYF,TGTGCCAGCAGTGACGGGACTAGCGGGAGCCCGAGCTCCTACGAGCAGTACTTC
TRBV11-2,TRBJ2-4,NA,TRBD1,CASSLGQAKNIQYF,TGTGCCAGCAGCCTGGGACAGGCGAAAAACATTCAGTACTTC
TRBV5-6,TRBJ2-1,NA,NA,CASSLAVNEQFF,TGTGCCAGCAGCTTGGCCGTAAATGAGCAGTTCTTC
TRBV7-8,TRBJ2-7,NA,TRBD2,CASSTRLAGANEQYF,TGTGCCAGCAGCACTCGACTAGCGGGAGCGAACGAGCAGTACTTC
TRBV5-1,TRBJ2-7,NA,TRBD1,CASSLGTGSAEQYF,TGCGCCAGCAGCTTGGGGACAGGTAGTGCCGAGCAGTACTTC
TRBV19,TRBJ2-7,NA,NA,CASSMGPNYEQYF,TGTGCCAGTAGTATGGGGCCCAACTACGAGCAGTACTTC
TRBV30,TRBJ1-3,once,NA,CACSGVFSNTIYF,TGTGCCTGCTCAGGGGTTTTTTCGAACACCATATATTTT
TRBV5-1,TRBJ1-5,NA,NA,CASSVDRNQPQHF,TGCGCCAGCAGCGTTGACAGGAATCAGCCCCAGCATTTT
TRBV10-2,TRBJ2-5,NA,NA,CASSETRGETQYF,TGCGCCAGCAGTGAGACCAGGGGAGAGACCCAGTACTTC
TRBV11-1,TRBJ2-1,once,TRBD2,CASSVEWTREEQFF,TGTGCCAGCAGCGTAGAATGGACTAGGGAAGAGCAGTTCTTC
TRBV7-9,TRBJ1-1,NA,NA,CASSLGQVNTEAFF,TGTGCCAGCAGCTTAGGACAGGTGAACACTGAAGCTTTCTTT
TRBV5-6,TRBJ2-6,NA,TRBD1,CASSSGVGQGAQGANVLTF,TGTGCCAGCAGCTCAGGAGTTGGACAGGGGGCGCAAGGGGCCAACGTCCTGACTTTC